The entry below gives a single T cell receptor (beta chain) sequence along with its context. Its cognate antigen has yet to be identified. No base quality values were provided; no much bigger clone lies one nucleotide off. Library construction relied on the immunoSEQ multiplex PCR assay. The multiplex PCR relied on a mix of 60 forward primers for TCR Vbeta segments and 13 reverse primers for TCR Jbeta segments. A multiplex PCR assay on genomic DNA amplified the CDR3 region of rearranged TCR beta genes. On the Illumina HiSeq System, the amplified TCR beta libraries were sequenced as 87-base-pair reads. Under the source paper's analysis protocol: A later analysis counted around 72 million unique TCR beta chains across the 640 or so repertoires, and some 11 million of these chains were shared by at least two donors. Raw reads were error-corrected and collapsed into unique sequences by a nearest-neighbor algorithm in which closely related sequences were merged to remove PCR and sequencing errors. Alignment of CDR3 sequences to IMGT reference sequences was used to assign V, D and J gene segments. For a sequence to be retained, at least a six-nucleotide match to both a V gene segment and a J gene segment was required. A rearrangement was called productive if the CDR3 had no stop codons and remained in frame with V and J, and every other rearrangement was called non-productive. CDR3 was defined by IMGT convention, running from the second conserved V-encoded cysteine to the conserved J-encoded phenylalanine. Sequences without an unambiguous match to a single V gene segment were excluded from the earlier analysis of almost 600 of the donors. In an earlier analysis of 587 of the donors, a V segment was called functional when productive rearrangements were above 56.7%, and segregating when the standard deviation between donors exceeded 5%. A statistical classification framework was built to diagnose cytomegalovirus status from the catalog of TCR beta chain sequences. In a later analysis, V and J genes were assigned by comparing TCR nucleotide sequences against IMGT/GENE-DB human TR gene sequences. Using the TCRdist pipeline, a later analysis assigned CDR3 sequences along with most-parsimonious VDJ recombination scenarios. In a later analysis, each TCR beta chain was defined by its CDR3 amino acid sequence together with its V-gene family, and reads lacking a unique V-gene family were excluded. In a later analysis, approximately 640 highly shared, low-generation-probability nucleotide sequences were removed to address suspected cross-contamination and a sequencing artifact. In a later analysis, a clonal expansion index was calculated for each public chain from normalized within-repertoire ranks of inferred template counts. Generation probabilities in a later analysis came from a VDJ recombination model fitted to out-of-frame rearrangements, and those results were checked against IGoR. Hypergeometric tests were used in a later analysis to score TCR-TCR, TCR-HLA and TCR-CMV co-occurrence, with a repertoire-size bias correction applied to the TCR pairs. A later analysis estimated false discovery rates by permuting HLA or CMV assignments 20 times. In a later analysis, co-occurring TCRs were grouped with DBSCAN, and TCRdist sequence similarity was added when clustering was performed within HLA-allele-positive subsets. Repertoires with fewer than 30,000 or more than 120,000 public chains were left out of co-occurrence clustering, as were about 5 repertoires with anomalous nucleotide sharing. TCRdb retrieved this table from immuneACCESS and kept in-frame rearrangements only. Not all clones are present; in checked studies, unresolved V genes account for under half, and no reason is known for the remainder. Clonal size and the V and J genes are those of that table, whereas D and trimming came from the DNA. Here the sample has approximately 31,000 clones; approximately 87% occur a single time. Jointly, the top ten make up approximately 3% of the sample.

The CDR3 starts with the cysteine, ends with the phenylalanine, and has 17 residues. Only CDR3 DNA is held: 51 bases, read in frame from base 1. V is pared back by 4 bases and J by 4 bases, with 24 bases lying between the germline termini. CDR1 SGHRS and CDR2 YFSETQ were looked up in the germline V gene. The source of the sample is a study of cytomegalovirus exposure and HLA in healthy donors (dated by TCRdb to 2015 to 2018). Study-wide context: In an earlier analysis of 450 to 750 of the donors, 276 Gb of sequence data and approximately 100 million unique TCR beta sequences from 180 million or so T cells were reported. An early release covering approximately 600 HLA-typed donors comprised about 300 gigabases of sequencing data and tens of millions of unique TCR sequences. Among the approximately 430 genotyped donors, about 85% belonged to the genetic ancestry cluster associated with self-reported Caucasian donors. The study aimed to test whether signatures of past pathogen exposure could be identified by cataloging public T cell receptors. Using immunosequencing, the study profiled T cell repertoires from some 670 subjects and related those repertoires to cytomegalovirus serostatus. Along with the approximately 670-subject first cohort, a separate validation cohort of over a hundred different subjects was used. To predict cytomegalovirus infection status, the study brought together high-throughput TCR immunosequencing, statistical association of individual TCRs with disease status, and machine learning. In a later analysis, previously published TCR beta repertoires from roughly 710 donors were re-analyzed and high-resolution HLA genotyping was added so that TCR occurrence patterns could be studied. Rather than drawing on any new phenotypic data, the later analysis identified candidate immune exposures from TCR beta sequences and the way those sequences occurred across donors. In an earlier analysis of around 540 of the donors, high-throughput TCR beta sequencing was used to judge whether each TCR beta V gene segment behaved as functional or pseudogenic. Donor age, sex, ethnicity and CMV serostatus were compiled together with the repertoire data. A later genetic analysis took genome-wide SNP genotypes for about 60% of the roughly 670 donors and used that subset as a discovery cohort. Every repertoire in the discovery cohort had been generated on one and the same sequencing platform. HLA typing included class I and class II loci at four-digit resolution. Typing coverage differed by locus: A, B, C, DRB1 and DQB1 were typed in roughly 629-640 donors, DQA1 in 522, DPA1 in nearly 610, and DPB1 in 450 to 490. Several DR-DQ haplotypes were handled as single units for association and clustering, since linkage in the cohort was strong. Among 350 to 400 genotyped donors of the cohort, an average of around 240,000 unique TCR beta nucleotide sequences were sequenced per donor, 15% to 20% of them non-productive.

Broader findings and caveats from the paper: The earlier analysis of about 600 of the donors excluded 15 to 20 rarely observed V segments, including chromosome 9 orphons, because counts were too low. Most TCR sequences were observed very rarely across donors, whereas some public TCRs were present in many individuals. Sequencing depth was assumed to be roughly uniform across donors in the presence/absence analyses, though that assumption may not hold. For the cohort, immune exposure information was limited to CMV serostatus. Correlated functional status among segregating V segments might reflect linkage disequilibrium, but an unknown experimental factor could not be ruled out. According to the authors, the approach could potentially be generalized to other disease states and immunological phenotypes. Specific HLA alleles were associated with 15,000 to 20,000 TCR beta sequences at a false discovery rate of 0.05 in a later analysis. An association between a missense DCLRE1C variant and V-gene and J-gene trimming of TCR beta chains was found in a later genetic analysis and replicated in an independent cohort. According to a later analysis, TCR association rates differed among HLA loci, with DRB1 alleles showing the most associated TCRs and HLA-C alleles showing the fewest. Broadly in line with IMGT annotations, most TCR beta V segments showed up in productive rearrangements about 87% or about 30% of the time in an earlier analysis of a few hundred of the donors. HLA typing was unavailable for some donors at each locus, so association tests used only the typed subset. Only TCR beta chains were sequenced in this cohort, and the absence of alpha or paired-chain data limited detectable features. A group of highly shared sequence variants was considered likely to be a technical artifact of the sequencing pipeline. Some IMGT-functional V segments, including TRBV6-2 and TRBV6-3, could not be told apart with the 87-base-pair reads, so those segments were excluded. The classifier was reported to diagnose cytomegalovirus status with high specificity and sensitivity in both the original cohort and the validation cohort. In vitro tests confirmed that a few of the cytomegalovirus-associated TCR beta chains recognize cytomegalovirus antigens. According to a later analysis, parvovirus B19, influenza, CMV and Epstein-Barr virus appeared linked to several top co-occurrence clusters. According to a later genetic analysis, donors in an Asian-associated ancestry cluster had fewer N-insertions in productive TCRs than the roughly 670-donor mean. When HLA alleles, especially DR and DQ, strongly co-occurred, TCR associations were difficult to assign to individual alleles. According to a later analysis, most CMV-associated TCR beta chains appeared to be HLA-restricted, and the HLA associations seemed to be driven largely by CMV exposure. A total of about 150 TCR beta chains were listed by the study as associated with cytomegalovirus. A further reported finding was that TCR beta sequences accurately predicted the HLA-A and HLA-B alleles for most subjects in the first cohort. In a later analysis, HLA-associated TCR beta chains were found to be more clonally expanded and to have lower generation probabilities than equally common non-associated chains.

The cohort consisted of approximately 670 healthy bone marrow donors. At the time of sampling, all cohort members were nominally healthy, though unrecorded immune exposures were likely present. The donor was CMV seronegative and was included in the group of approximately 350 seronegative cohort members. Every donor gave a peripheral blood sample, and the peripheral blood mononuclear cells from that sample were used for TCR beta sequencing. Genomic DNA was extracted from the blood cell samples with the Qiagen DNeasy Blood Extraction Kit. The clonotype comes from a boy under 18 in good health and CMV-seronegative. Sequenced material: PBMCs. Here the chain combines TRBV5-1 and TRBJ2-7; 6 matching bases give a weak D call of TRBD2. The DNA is TGCGCCAGCAGCCCCCAAGTTTGGGACTCCACCTTGTACGAGCAGTACTTC. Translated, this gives CASSPQVWDSTLYEQYF.